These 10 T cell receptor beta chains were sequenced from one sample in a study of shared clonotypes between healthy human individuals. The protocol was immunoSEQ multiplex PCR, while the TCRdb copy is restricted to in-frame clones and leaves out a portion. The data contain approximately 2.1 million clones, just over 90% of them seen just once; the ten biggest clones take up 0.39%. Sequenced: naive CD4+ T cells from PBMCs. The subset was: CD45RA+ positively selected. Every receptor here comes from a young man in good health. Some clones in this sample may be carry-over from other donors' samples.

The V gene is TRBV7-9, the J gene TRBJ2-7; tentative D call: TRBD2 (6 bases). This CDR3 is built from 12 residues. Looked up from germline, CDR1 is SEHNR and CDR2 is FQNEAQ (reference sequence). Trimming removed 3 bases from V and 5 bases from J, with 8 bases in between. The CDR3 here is CASSFTGDEQYF. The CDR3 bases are TGTGCCAGCAGCTTCACGGGGGACGAGCAGTACTTC.

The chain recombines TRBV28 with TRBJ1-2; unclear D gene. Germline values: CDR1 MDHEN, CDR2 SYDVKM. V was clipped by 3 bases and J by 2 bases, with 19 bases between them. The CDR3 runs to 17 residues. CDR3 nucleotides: TGTGCCAGCAGTTTTCGGCCCGGCGTTCGGTGGAACTATGGCTACACCTTC. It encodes CASSFRPGVRWNYGYTF.

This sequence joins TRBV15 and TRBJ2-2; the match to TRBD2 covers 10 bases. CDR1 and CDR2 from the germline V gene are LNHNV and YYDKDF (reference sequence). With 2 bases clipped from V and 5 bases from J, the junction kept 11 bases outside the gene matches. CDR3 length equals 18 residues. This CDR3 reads CATSRSKSGRAGTGELFF. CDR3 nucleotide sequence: TGTGCCACCAGCAGATCCAAAAGCGGGAGGGCCGGGACCGGGGAGCTGTTTTTT.

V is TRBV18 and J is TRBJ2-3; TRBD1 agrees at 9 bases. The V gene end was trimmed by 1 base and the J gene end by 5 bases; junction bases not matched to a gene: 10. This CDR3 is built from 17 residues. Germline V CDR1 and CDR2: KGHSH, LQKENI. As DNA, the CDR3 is TGTGCCAGCTCACCACGGGCCCCGGGACAGGGAGGAGATACGCAGTATTTT. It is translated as CASSPRAPGQGGDTQYF.

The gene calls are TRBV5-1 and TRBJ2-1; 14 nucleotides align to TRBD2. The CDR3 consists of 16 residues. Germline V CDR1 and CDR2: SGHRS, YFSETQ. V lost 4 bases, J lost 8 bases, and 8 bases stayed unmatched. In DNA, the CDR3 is TGCGCCAGCAGCCCCGGGACTAGCGGGAGTGGGTATGAGCAGTTCTTC. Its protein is CASSPGTSGSGYEQFF.

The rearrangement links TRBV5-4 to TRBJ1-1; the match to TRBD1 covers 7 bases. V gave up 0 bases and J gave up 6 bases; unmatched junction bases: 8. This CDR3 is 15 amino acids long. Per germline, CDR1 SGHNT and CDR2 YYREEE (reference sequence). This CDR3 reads CASSLARQGIPEAFF. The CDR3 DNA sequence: TGTGCCAGCAGCTTGGCCCGACAGGGAATCCCTGAAGCTTTCTTT.

The DNA of the CDR3 is TGTGCCAGCAGTCCAGGAAGCGGGAGGTTGGAGACCCAGTACTTC. As protein: CASSPGSGRLETQYF. This sequence joins TRBV13 and TRBJ2-5, with TRBD2 matching over 9 bases. The CDR3 consists of 15 residues. The V segment lost 6 bases and the J segment 5 bases; nucleotides outside the gene matches: 10. Germline V gene sequence: CDR1 PRHDT, CDR2 FYEKMQ (reference sequence).

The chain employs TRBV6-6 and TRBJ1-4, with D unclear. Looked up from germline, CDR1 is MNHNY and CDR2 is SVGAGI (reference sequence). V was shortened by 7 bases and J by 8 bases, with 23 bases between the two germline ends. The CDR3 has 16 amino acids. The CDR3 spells CASTRSPLIFWEKLFF. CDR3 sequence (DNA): TGTGCCAGCACCCGTAGCCCGCTGATCTTTTGGGAAAAACTGTTTTTT.

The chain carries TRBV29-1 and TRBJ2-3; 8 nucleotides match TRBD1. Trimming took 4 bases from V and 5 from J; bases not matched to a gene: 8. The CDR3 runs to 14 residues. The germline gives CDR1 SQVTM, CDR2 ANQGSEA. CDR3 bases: TGCAGCGTTGGCAGACAGGGGAAGAGAGATACGCAGTATTTT. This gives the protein CSVGRQGKRDTQYF.

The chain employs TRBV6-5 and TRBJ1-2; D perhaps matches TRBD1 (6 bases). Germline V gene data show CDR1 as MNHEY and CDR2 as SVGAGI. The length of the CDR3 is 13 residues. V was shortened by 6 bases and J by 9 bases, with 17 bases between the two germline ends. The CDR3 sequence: CASSRQEGSSYTF. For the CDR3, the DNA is TGTGCCAGCAGCCGACAGGAGGGCTCGAGCTACACCTTC.